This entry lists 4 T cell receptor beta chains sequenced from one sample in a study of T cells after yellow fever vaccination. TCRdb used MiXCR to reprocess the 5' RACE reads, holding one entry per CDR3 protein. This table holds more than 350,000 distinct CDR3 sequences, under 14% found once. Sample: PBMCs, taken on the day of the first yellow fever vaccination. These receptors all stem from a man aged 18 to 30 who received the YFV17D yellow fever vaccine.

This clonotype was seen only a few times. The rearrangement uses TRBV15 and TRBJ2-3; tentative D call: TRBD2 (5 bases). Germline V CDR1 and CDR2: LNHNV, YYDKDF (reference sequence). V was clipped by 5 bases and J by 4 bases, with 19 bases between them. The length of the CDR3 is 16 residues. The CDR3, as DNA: TGTGCCACCAGCGCTAGGAGCGGCCTCCGGGCAGATACGCAGTATTTT. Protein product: CATSARSGLRADTQYF. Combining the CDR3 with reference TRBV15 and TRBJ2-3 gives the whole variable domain DAMVIQNPRYQVTQFGKPVTLSCSQTLNHNVMYWYQQKSSQAPKLLFHYYDKDFNNEADTPDNFQSRRPNTSFCFLDIRSPGLGDTAMYLCATSARSGLRADTQYFGPGTRLTVL.

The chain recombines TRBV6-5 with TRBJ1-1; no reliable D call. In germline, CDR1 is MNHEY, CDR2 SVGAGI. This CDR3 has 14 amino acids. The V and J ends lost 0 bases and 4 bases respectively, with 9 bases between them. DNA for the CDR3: TGTGCCAGCAGTTACTCCGGTTTTGGCACTGAAGCTTTCTTT. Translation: CASSYSGFGTEAFF.

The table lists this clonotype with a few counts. This chain's CDR3 is CSVDQRVIGYTF. DNA for the CDR3: TGCAGCGTCGATCAGAGGGTTATTGGCTACACCTTC. The rearrangement joins TRBV29-1 to TRBJ1-2; D unresolved. V lost 6 bases to trimming and J lost 7 bases, with 15 bases between them. The CDR3 sequence is 12 residues long. Looked up from germline, CDR1 is SQVTM and CDR2 is ANQGSEA.

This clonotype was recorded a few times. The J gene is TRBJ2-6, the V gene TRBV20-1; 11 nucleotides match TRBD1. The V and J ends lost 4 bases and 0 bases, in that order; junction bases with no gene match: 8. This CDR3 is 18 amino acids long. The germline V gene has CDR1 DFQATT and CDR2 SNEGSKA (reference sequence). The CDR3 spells CSAISSGTGGSGANVLTF. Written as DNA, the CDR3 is TGCAGTGCTATTTCCTCCGGGACAGGGGGCTCTGGGGCCAACGTCCTGACTTTC.